This TCR beta chain was sequenced during a study of STAT3 mutations in large granular lymphocyte leukemia. About the research overall: Over half of T-LGLL patients had one or more immunosuppressive regimens. Study-level results: In T-cell large granular lymphocyte leukemia, about half of patients showed multiple immunodominant subclonotypes. In some patients, a small highly pathogenic clone possibly went undetected. In 6 of 18 patients, new TCR clonotypes emerged after therapy. In several patients, dominant TCR clone burden exceeded STAT3 mutant burden.

About this clone: Antigen: not known.

Sequenced by immunoSEQ multiplex PCR; TCRdb stores in-frame clones only, minus some. The table shows around 7,800 clones, with around 91% occurring only once. Germline-derived CDR1 and CDR2 are MNHNS and SASEGT. V lost 6 bases to trimming and J lost 4 bases; unmatched junction nucleotides: 2. This CDR3 has 13 residues. This chain links TRBV6-1 with TRBJ2-5, with 10 bases that match TRBD2. The origin of this receptor is a man aged 50 or older with T-cell large granular lymphocyte leukemia. Some clones in this sample may be carry-over from other donors' samples. The specimen was peripheral blood mononuclear cells. The CDR3 sequence is CASRRLAGETQYF. Written as DNA, the CDR3 is TGTGCCAGCAGAAGACTAGCGGGAGAGACCCAGTACTTC.